Listed below are T cell receptor beta chains from one sample, sequenced in a study of somatic mutations in cytotoxic T cells in rheumatoid arthritis. Repertoires were generated with immunoSEQ multiplex PCR, while TCRdb's copy carries only in-frame clones and drops some. Among around 14,000 clones listed, 80% to 95% were seen once. Material for sequencing was CD4+ T cells sorted from blood. The receptors originated from a man in his sixties or seventies with rheumatoid arthritis. CDR3s include the opening cysteine and the closing phenylalanine or tryptophan. The order of the fields is J gene, CDR3 length, D gene, V gene, clone size, CDR3 protein, CDR3 DNA. D genes are given only for firm matches. Clone size is not always given. Where it is, it says once, few, many or a class for expanded clones.

j_call: TRBJ1-2; cdr3_length: 17; d_call: TRBD1; v_call: TRBV27; clone_size: -; cdr3_aa: CASRSQAPGQGSYGYTF; cdr3_nt: TGTGCCAGCAGATCACAAGCGCCGGGACAGGGGAGTTATGGCTACACCTTC
j_call: TRBJ1-2; cdr3_length: 12; d_call: TRBD1; v_call: TRBV2; clone_size: -; cdr3_aa: CASRGQGYGYTF; cdr3_nt: TGTGCCAGCAGGGGACAGGGTTATGGCTACACCTTC
j_call: TRBJ2-1; cdr3_length: 17; d_call: -; v_call: TRBV21-1; clone_size: -; cdr3_aa: CASSKGQLSSSYNEQFF; cdr3_nt: TGTGCCAGCAGCAAAGGGCAACTATCAAGCTCCTACAATGAGCAGTTCTTC
j_call: TRBJ1-1; cdr3_length: 16; d_call: TRBD1; v_call: TRBV5-1; clone_size: -; cdr3_aa: CASSLGIQGAKGEAFF; cdr3_nt: TGCGCCAGCAGCTTGGGAATCCAGGGGGCAAAGGGTGAAGCTTTCTTT
j_call: TRBJ2-7; cdr3_length: 14; d_call: TRBD2; v_call: TRBV6-1; clone_size: -; cdr3_aa: CASIPTSGSYEQYF; cdr3_nt: TGTGCCAGCATCCCGACTAGCGGCTCCTACGAGCAGTACTTC
j_call: TRBJ1-1; cdr3_length: 14; d_call: TRBD1; v_call: TRBV7-3; clone_size: -; cdr3_aa: CASSLNPGGTEAFF; cdr3_nt: TGTGCCAGCAGCTTAAACCCAGGGGGCACTGAAGCTTTCTTT
j_call: TRBJ1-1; cdr3_length: 16; d_call: TRBD1; v_call: TRBV27; clone_size: -; cdr3_aa: CASSLSHRGQGTEAFF; cdr3_nt: TGTGCCAGCAGTTTATCACACAGGGGGCAGGGCACTGAAGCTTTCTTT
j_call: TRBJ1-2; cdr3_length: 13; d_call: -; v_call: TRBV5-1; clone_size: -; cdr3_aa: CASSSTGSYGYTF; cdr3_nt: TGCGCCAGCAGTTCGACAGGAAGCTATGGCTACACCTTC
j_call: TRBJ2-1; cdr3_length: 17; d_call: TRBD2; v_call: TRBV4-1; clone_size: once; cdr3_aa: CASSQDPGLAGYNEQFF; cdr3_nt: TGCGCCAGCAGCCAAGATCCAGGACTAGCGGGTTACAATGAGCAGTTCTTC
j_call: TRBJ2-4; cdr3_length: 14; d_call: -; v_call: TRBV12-2; clone_size: -; cdr3_aa: CASPIPQGTNIQYF; cdr3_nt: TGTGCAAGTCCCATTCCCCAGGGAACGAACATTCAGTACTTC
j_call: TRBJ1-2; cdr3_length: 13; d_call: TRBD1; v_call: TRBV6-5; clone_size: -; cdr3_aa: CASRPTGAYGYTF; cdr3_nt: TGTGCCAGCAGACCGACAGGGGCCTATGGCTACACCTTC
j_call: TRBJ2-7; cdr3_length: 15; d_call: TRBD2; v_call: TRBV11-2; clone_size: -; cdr3_aa: CASSSRTSVSYEQYF; cdr3_nt: TGTGCCAGCAGCTCCCGGACTAGCGTCTCCTACGAGCAGTACTTC
j_call: TRBJ2-7; cdr3_length: 17; d_call: TRBD1; v_call: TRBV28; clone_size: -; cdr3_aa: CASSFFLGTGNSYEQYF; cdr3_nt: TGTGCCAGCAGTTTTTTCCTCGGGACAGGCAACTCCTACGAGCAGTACTTC
j_call: TRBJ2-7; cdr3_length: 14; d_call: TRBD1; v_call: TRBV6-5; clone_size: -; cdr3_aa: CASSSGTGIYEQYF; cdr3_nt: TGTGCCAGCAGCTCCGGGACAGGGATCTACGAGCAGTACTTC
j_call: TRBJ2-3; cdr3_length: 18; d_call: TRBD2; v_call: TRBV4-2; clone_size: once; cdr3_aa: CASSHRLAGGSSTDTQYF; cdr3_nt: TGTGCCAGCAGCCATCGACTAGCGGGAGGGTCTAGCACAGATACGCAGTATTTT
j_call: TRBJ1-5; cdr3_length: 17; d_call: TRBD1; v_call: TRBV6-1; clone_size: -; cdr3_aa: CASRERDRGSSNQPQHF; cdr3_nt: TGTGCCAGCAGAGAAAGGGACAGGGGGAGTAGCAATCAGCCCCAGCATTTT
j_call: TRBJ2-7; cdr3_length: 12; d_call: -; v_call: TRBV19; clone_size: -; cdr3_aa: CASSIVSYEQYF; cdr3_nt: TGTGCCAGTAGCATTGTGTCCTACGAGCAGTACTTC
j_call: TRBJ1-5; cdr3_length: 15; d_call: -; v_call: TRBV28; clone_size: -; cdr3_aa: CASSLSGSGNQPQHF; cdr3_nt: TGTGCCAGCAGTTTATCGGGATCCGGCAATCAGCCCCAGCATTTT
j_call: TRBJ2-3; cdr3_length: 11; d_call: -; v_call: TRBV29-1; clone_size: -; cdr3_aa: CSLRVTDTQYF; cdr3_nt: TGCAGCCTCCGGGTCACAGATACGCAGTATTTT
j_call: TRBJ2-4; cdr3_length: 16; d_call: -; v_call: TRBV5-1; clone_size: -; cdr3_aa: CASSSTGTKDKNIQYF; cdr3_nt: TGCGCCAGCAGCTCCACAGGGACAAAGGACAAAAACATTCAGTACTTC
j_call: TRBJ1-4; cdr3_length: 12; d_call: -; v_call: TRBV27; clone_size: -; cdr3_aa: CASRTASEKLFF; cdr3_nt: TGTGCCAGCAGGACAGCCTCTGAAAAACTGTTTTTT
j_call: TRBJ1-5; cdr3_length: 15; d_call: -; v_call: TRBV6-1; clone_size: -; cdr3_aa: CASSEREYSNQPQHF; cdr3_nt: TGTGCCAGCAGTGAGCGGGAGTATAGCAATCAGCCCCAGCATTTT
j_call: TRBJ1-2; cdr3_length: 13; d_call: TRBD1; v_call: TRBV27; clone_size: -; cdr3_aa: CASSLGQAYGYTF; cdr3_nt: TGTGCCAGCAGTTTAGGACAGGCCTATGGCTACACCTTC
j_call: TRBJ1-6; cdr3_length: 17; d_call: -; v_call: TRBV13; clone_size: -; cdr3_aa: CASSLGGRTAINSPLHF; cdr3_nt: TGTGCCAGCAGCTTAGGGGGAAGGACAGCAATTAATTCACCCCTCCACTTT
j_call: TRBJ2-7; cdr3_length: 13; d_call: TRBD1; v_call: TRBV5-1; clone_size: -; cdr3_aa: CASSSGQGREQYF; cdr3_nt: TGCGCCAGCAGCTCAGGACAGGGCCGCGAGCAGTACTTC
j_call: TRBJ1-3; cdr3_length: 13; d_call: TRBD1; v_call: TRBV7-3; clone_size: few; cdr3_aa: CASSSGQQNTIYF; cdr3_nt: TGTGCCAGCAGCTCGGGACAGCAAAACACCATATATTTT
j_call: TRBJ1-4; cdr3_length: 14; d_call: -; v_call: TRBV5-6; clone_size: -; cdr3_aa: CASSLAGKNEKLFF; cdr3_nt: TGTGCCAGCAGCTTGGCAGGGAAGAATGAAAAACTGTTTTTT
j_call: TRBJ2-1; cdr3_length: 16; d_call: TRBD2; v_call: TRBV5-1; clone_size: once; cdr3_aa: CASSLAQGRGYNEQFF; cdr3_nt: TGCGCCAGCAGCTTGGCCCAAGGGAGGGGCTACAATGAGCAGTTCTTC
j_call: TRBJ2-3; cdr3_length: 14; d_call: -; v_call: TRBV10-3; clone_size: -; cdr3_aa: CAISESSTLDTQYF; cdr3_nt: TGTGCCATCAGTGAGTCTAGTACTTTGGATACGCAGTATTTT
j_call: TRBJ2-3; cdr3_length: 17; d_call: -; v_call: TRBV19; clone_size: -; cdr3_aa: CASSKLKKGHSTDTQYF; cdr3_nt: TGTGCCAGTAGTAAGCTCAAAAAGGGACATAGCACAGATACGCAGTATTTT
j_call: TRBJ2-3; cdr3_length: 15; d_call: TRBD1; v_call: TRBV5-1; clone_size: -; cdr3_aa: CASSLAGQGQDTQYF; cdr3_nt: TGCGCCAGCAGCTTGGCCGGGCAGGGACAGGATACGCAGTATTTT
j_call: TRBJ2-5; cdr3_length: 12; d_call: TRBD1; v_call: TRBV29-1; clone_size: -; cdr3_aa: CSVGQGQETQYF; cdr3_nt: TGCAGCGTGGGACAGGGGCAAGAGACCCAGTACTTC
j_call: TRBJ1-2; cdr3_length: 13; d_call: -; v_call: TRBV9; clone_size: once; cdr3_aa: CASSVGLTGGYTF; cdr3_nt: TGTGCCAGCAGCGTAGGCCTCACCGGGGGCTACACCTTC
j_call: TRBJ1-5; cdr3_length: 15; d_call: TRBD1; v_call: TRBV28; clone_size: -; cdr3_aa: CASSEGQGAYQPQHF; cdr3_nt: TGTGCCAGCAGTGAGGGACAGGGCGCATATCAGCCCCAGCATTTT
j_call: TRBJ1-2; cdr3_length: 11; d_call: -; v_call: TRBV28; clone_size: -; cdr3_aa: CASGQLHGYTF; cdr3_nt: TGTGCCAGTGGACAGCTCCATGGCTACACCTTC
j_call: TRBJ2-7; cdr3_length: 16; d_call: TRBD2; v_call: TRBV28; clone_size: -; cdr3_aa: CASRRGLAGSIYEQYF; cdr3_nt: TGTGCCAGCAGACGCGGCCTAGCGGGGTCAATCTACGAGCAGTACTTC
j_call: TRBJ1-2; cdr3_length: 15; d_call: TRBD1; v_call: TRBV5-1; clone_size: -; cdr3_aa: CASSPGQELNYGYTF; cdr3_nt: TGCGCCAGCAGCCCAGGACAGGAGTTAAACTATGGCTACACCTTC
j_call: TRBJ2-7; cdr3_length: 13; d_call: TRBD1; v_call: TRBV6-5; clone_size: -; cdr3_aa: CASSRGQGREQYF; cdr3_nt: TGTGCCAGCAGTCGAGGACAGGGCCGGGAGCAGTACTTC
j_call: TRBJ1-2; cdr3_length: 13; d_call: -; v_call: TRBV12-2; clone_size: -; cdr3_aa: CVSRLARGGGYTF; cdr3_nt: TGTGTAAGTCGCTTAGCAAGGGGGGGTGGCTACACCTTC
j_call: TRBJ1-2; cdr3_length: 13; d_call: -; v_call: TRBV6-1; clone_size: -; cdr3_aa: CASSQGTNYGYTF; cdr3_nt: TGTGCCAGCAGCCAGGGGACTAACTATGGCTACACCTTC
j_call: TRBJ2-7; cdr3_length: 13; d_call: -; v_call: TRBV28; clone_size: -; cdr3_aa: CASSVAITYEQYF; cdr3_nt: TGTGCCAGCAGCGTAGCGATTACCTACGAGCAGTACTTC
j_call: TRBJ2-7; cdr3_length: 12; d_call: -; v_call: TRBV10-1; clone_size: -; cdr3_aa: CAGRPSGYEQYF; cdr3_nt: TGCGCCGGCCGCCCGTCGGGCTACGAGCAGTACTTC
j_call: TRBJ2-7; cdr3_length: 15; d_call: -; v_call: TRBV27; clone_size: -; cdr3_aa: CASRTPGKGIGEQYF; cdr3_nt: TGTGCCAGCAGGACTCCGGGGAAAGGGATTGGTGAGCAGTACTTC
j_call: TRBJ2-7; cdr3_length: 15; d_call: -; v_call: TRBV6-6; clone_size: -; cdr3_aa: CASSAPGTSGYEQYF; cdr3_nt: TGTGCCAGCAGTGCCCCCGGGACAAGTGGGTACGAGCAGTACTTC
j_call: TRBJ2-7; cdr3_length: 14; d_call: TRBD2; v_call: TRBV9; clone_size: once; cdr3_aa: CASSVTTSGYEQYF; cdr3_nt: TGTGCCAGCAGCGTTACGACTAGCGGCTACGAGCAGTACTTC
j_call: TRBJ2-7; cdr3_length: 12; d_call: -; v_call: TRBV7-9; clone_size: -; cdr3_aa: CASSLARDEQYF; cdr3_nt: TGTGCCAGCAGCTTAGCACGCGACGAGCAGTACTTC
j_call: TRBJ2-1; cdr3_length: 18; d_call: TRBD2; v_call: TRBV4-1; clone_size: -; cdr3_aa: CASSQVSGRVSSYNEQFF; cdr3_nt: TGCGCCAGCAGCCAAGTTAGCGGGAGGGTCAGTAGCTACAATGAGCAGTTCTTC
j_call: TRBJ2-3; cdr3_length: 16; d_call: TRBD2; v_call: TRBV10-1; clone_size: -; cdr3_aa: CASSETLAGGQDTQYF; cdr3_nt: TGCGCCAGCAGTGAGACCCTAGCGGGGGGACAAGATACGCAGTATTTT
j_call: TRBJ2-7; cdr3_length: 14; d_call: TRBD2; v_call: TRBV6-5; clone_size: -; cdr3_aa: CASETSGMPYEQYF; cdr3_nt: TGTGCCAGTGAGACTAGCGGGATGCCCTACGAGCAGTACTTC
j_call: TRBJ1-1; cdr3_length: 15; d_call: -; v_call: TRBV19; clone_size: -; cdr3_aa: CASIPGQGFRTEAFF; cdr3_nt: TGTGCCAGTATTCCCGGGCAGGGGTTTCGCACTGAAGCTTTCTTT
j_call: TRBJ2-1; cdr3_length: 14; d_call: TRBD2; v_call: TRBV19; clone_size: once; cdr3_aa: CATREGATYNEQFF; cdr3_nt: TGTGCCACCCGGGAGGGTGCCACCTACAATGAGCAGTTCTTC
j_call: TRBJ2-1; cdr3_length: 17; d_call: TRBD2; v_call: TRBV7-3; clone_size: -; cdr3_aa: CASSHLAGEMKRNEQFF; cdr3_nt: TGTGCCAGCAGTCATCTGGCGGGAGAAATGAAACGGAATGAGCAGTTCTTC
j_call: TRBJ2-5; cdr3_length: 13; d_call: -; v_call: TRBV2; clone_size: once; cdr3_aa: CATTSFPRETQYF; cdr3_nt: TGTGCCACTACGTCCTTCCCCCGAGAGACCCAGTACTTC
j_call: TRBJ2-2; cdr3_length: 14; d_call: TRBD2; v_call: TRBV30; clone_size: -; cdr3_aa: CAWRLAGGTGELFF; cdr3_nt: TGTGCCTGGAGACTAGCGGGAGGGACCGGGGAGCTGTTTTTT
j_call: TRBJ2-5; cdr3_length: 15; d_call: -; v_call: TRBV18; clone_size: -; cdr3_aa: CASSPFEQIQETQYF; cdr3_nt: TGTGCCAGCTCACCATTCGAACAGATACAAGAGACCCAGTACTTC